The 24 T cell receptor beta chains below were found in one sample sequenced in a study of T cell repertoires in cytomegalovirus infection. TCRdb re-called the reads through MiXCR, storing one row per CDR3 protein. This sample has around 300,000 distinct CDR3 sequences; around 25% occur once, and the top ten carry roughly 14%. Sequences were obtained from PBMCs. The receptor set was obtained from a human donor in good health (CMV status not recorded). Some clones in this sample may be carry-over from other donors' samples.

This chain uses TRBV20-1 with TRBJ2-1, with 10 bases fitting TRBD2. The germline CDR1 and CDR2 sequences are DFQATT and SNEGSKA (reference sequence). With V trimmed by 7 bases and J by 0 bases, 12 bases remained unmatched. The CDR3 is 17 amino acids. CDR3 protein: CSVMGTSEGGSYNEQFF. CDR3 DNA: TGCAGTGTAATGGGGACTAGCGAGGGGGGCTCCTACAATGAGCAGTTCTTC.

This clonotype was seen a handful of times. The V call is TRBV7-9, the J call TRBJ1-3, with D maybe TRBD1 (6 bases). Germline CDR1 reads SEHNR; CDR2 reads FQNEAQ (reference sequence). CDR3 length equals 14 residues. Trimming removed 7 bases at V and 4 bases at J, with 14 bases between. In DNA, the CDR3 is TGTGCCAGCACCCACACTACAGGGGGAAACACCATATATTTT. Translation gives CASTHTTGGNTIYF.

This clonotype was found many times. This chain links TRBV11-2 with TRBJ2-7; no clear D. In germline, CDR1 is SGHAT, CDR2 FQNNGV. The CDR3 length is 11 residues. Trimming shortened V by 1 base and J by 5 bases, and 3 bases separated the two germline ends. The CDR3 coding sequence is TGTGCCAGCAGCTTAGCGGACGAGCAGTACTTC. Its translation is CASSLADEQYF.

This clonotype was recorded at least ten times. The chain has TRBV7-2 and TRBJ2-7, with D tentatively TRBD1 or TRBD2 (5 bases each). This CDR3 has 14 residues. Germline CDR1 and CDR2: SGHTA and FQGNSA. Trimming removed 3 bases from V and 5 bases from J, with 14 bases in between. CDR3 region: CASSLGIGADEQYF. The CDR3 DNA is TGTGCCAGCAGCTTGGGGATCGGGGCGGACGAGCAGTACTTC.

This clonotype occurred many times. The chain carries TRBV7-2 and TRBJ2-1; D may match TRBD1 or TRBD2 (6 bases each). The germline gives CDR1 SGHTA, CDR2 FQGNSA. This CDR3 is built from 16 residues. Trimming shortened V by 4 bases and J by 3 bases, and 16 bases separated the two germline ends. CDR3 in DNA: TGTGCCAGCAGCTCCAGAGGGGGAGGACTCTACAATGAGCAGTTCTTC. Protein product: CASSSRGGGLYNEQFF.

This clonotype turned up a few times. The V gene is TRBV20-1, the J gene TRBJ2-3; maybe TRBD1 (5 bases). This CDR3 comprises 13 residues. Per the germline V gene, CDR1 is DFQATT and CDR2 is SNEGSKA (reference sequence). V lost 5 bases and J 0 bases, leaving 9 bases between the germline ends. In DNA, the CDR3 is TGCAGTGCTTCGGACATGAGCACAGATACGCAGTATTTT. It specifies CSASDMSTDTQYF.

In its sample, this clonotype was seen once. V usage is TRBV5-6 and J usage is TRBJ2-1, with 8 bases lining up with TRBD2. From germline, CDR1 is SGHDT and CDR2 YYEEEE. The CDR3 runs to 15 residues. The V gene end was trimmed by 4 bases and the J gene end by 0 bases; junction bases not matched to a gene: 3. CDR3 in amino acids: CASSGLAASYNEQFF. The DNA for the CDR3 is TGTGCCAGCAGCGGACTAGCCGCCTCCTACAATGAGCAGTTCTTC.

The chain joins TRBV12-3 or TRBV12-4 to TRBJ1-5; TRBD1 matches at 7 bases. With 5 bases clipped from V and 4 bases from J, the junction kept 11 bases outside the gene matches. The CDR3 covers 16 residues. Here the CDR3 reads CASSLRTGSLNQPQHF. The CDR3 DNA is TGTGCCAGCAGTCTTAGGACAGGATCCTTGAATCAGCCCCAGCATTTT.

Only a few counts were recorded for this clonotype. The rearrangement links TRBV25-1 to TRBJ1-1; D gene ambiguous. Trimming removed 5 bases from V and 4 bases from J, with 14 bases in between. This CDR3 has 14 amino acids. The germline CDR1 and CDR2 sequences are MGHDK and SYGVNS. The CDR3 nucleotides are TGTGCCAGCAGTACCCAAGGACGCGGCACTGAAGCTTTCTTT. Residues: CASSTQGRGTEAFF.

A few counts support this clonotype. The CDR3 coding sequence is TGTGCCAGCAGTACTCAGGGCAGGGACGATGAAAAACTGTTTTTT. Its translation is CASSTQGRDDEKLFF. The genes are TRBV28 and TRBJ1-4, with D maybe TRBD1 (5 bases). Germline loops: CDR1 MDHEN, CDR2 SYDVKM. With 5 bases removed from V and 6 bases from J, the gap between germline ends came to 16 bases. The CDR3 has 15 amino acids.

The CDR3 spells CASSLGPRDTQYF. CDR3 nucleotide sequence: TGTGCCAGCAGCTTAGGGCCGCGGGATACGCAGTATTTT. This sequence joins TRBV7-2 and TRBJ2-3, with D hard to call. V lost 1 base and J 6 bases, leaving 8 bases between the germline ends. Germline V gene lookup returns CDR1 SGHTA and CDR2 FQGNSA. The CDR3 is 13 amino acids.

The gene calls are TRBV7-3 and TRBJ2-3; 11 bases are a match to TRBD2. There are 15 residues in the CDR3. Germline assignment: CDR1 SGHTA and CDR2 FQGTGA. V was pared by 3 bases and J by 3 bases, with 2 bases of the junction left unmatched. The CDR3 sequence: CASSFSGGETDTQYF. In nucleotides, the CDR3 is TGTGCCAGCAGCTTTAGCGGGGGGGAGACAGATACGCAGTATTTT.

This clonotype was seen at least ten times. The V and J genes are TRBV7-9 and TRBJ1-2; 9 bases line up with TRBD1. CDR3 size: 14 residues. Losses at the gene ends were 7 bases for V and 2 bases for J; bases not matched to a gene: 5. CDR1 and CDR2 (germline): SEHNR, FQNEAQ (reference sequence). The CDR3 loop is CASTRTGENYGYTF. The CDR3 region has the DNA TGTGCCAGCACCCGGACAGGGGAGAACTATGGCTACACCTTC.

There are many counts of this clonotype. V is TRBV7-8 and J is TRBJ2-5, with D tentatively TRBD2 (6 bases). V shed 1 base and J shed 7 bases, with 19 bases lying between them. The CDR3 has 16 residues. CDR1 is SGHVS, CDR2 FQNEAQ, per germline. This CDR3 reads CASSLVVGSGDGTQYF. CDR3 coding DNA: TGTGCCAGCAGCTTAGTAGTCGGCTCGGGGGATGGGACCCAGTACTTC.

CDR3 amino acids: CASIGRQTYTEAFF. CDR3 DNA: TGTGCCAGCATTGGACGACAGACTTACACTGAAGCTTTCTTT. J is TRBJ1-1 and V is TRBV6-1; perhaps TRBD1 as D (5 bases). Trimming left V 7 bases short and J 3 bases short, with 15 bases between. The CDR3 extends over 14 amino acids. The V gene's germline CDR1 is MNHNS and CDR2 SASEGT.

The chain carries TRBV6-2 or TRBV6-3 and TRBJ2-3; the D is unclear. Per the germline V gene, CDR1 is MNHEY and CDR2 is SVGEGT. This CDR3 comprises 14 residues. V was clipped by 2 bases and J by 2 bases, with 8 bases between them. The CDR3 sequence: CASSYESYTDTQYF. The CDR3 DNA reads as TGTGCCAGCAGTTACGAGTCCTACACAGATACGCAGTATTTT.

The chain combines TRBV7-8 with TRBJ1-5, with D unclear. The CDR3 has 21 amino acids. Trimming cost V 1 base and J 4 bases, with 29 bases left between them. Per germline, CDR1 SGHVS and CDR2 FQNEAQ. For the CDR3, the DNA is TGTGCCAGCAGCTTAGTTCCTTGGACGAAAACTTCCGACCGTTCAAATCAGCCCCAGCATTTT. As protein: CASSLVPWTKTSDRSNQPQHF. The entire variable domain, with the rest obtained from reference TRBV7-8 and TRBJ1-5, is as follows: GAGVSQSPRYKVAKRGQDVALRCDPISGHVSLFWYQQALGQGPEFLTYFQNEAQLDKSGLPSDRFFAERPEGSVSTLKIQRTQQEDSAVYLCASSLVPWTKTSDRSNQPQHFGDGTRLSIL.

This clonotype was counted many times. The V and J genes are TRBV4-1 and TRBJ2-7; D unresolved. This CDR3 is built from 11 residues. Trimming pared 0 bases from V and 4 bases from J, leaving 1 base between. The V gene's germline CDR1 is MGHRA and CDR2 YSYEKL. The CDR3: CASSQEYEQYF. The CDR3 nucleotides read TGCGCCAGCAGCCAAGAATACGAGCAGTACTTC.

The sample holds many counts of this clonotype. The chain joins TRBV7-2 to TRBJ2-5; 11 nucleotides align to TRBD2. The germline V gene has CDR1 SGHTA and CDR2 FQGNSA. The CDR3 has 16 amino acids. J lost 4 bases, V lost 1 base, and 5 bases had no gene match. CDR3: CASSLVLAGGGETQYF. The CDR3 DNA reads as TGTGCCAGCAGCTTAGTGCTAGCGGGAGGTGGAGAGACCCAGTACTTC.

In this sample, this clonotype turned up a few times. The CDR3 protein is CASSLVATEYNEQFF. In DNA form, the CDR3 reads TGTGCCAGCAGCTTAGTTGCGACAGAATACAATGAGCAGTTCTTC. The rearrangement uses TRBV7-2 and TRBJ2-1; D is possibly TRBD1 (5 bases). Trimming took 1 base from V and 4 from J, leaving 11 bases between them. This CDR3 contains 15 residues. Per the germline V gene, CDR1 is SGHTA and CDR2 is FQGNSA.

This clonotype was counted many times. The rearrangement uses TRBV7-6 and TRBJ2-7; tentatively, D is TRBD1 (6 bases). The CDR3 spans 16 residues. The germline V gene encodes CDR1 SGHVS and CDR2 FNYEAQ. The ends were cut back, 1 base at V and 6 bases at J, with 19 bases in the middle. The CDR3: CASSLDAATGRGEQYF. CDR3 nucleotides: TGTGCCAGCAGCTTAGACGCGGCAACAGGGCGTGGCGAGCAGTACTTC.

The V call is TRBV6-2 or TRBV6-3, the J call TRBJ1-1; D unclear. CDR1 MNHEY and CDR2 SVGEGT come from the germline V gene. This CDR3 has 15 residues. V was pared by 0 bases and J by 1 base, with 9 bases between. DNA of the CDR3: TGTGCCAGCAGTTACTCGGTGGATACGAACACTGAAGCTTTCTTT. This gives the protein CASSYSVDTNTEAFF.

The chain couples TRBV5-1 to TRBJ1-1; D perhaps matches TRBD1 (5 bases). V shed 4 bases and J shed 4 bases, with 14 bases lying between them. CDR1 SGHRS and CDR2 YFSETQ come from the germline V gene. This CDR3 has 14 amino acids. The CDR3 spells CASSIGGEITEAFF. CDR3 DNA: TGCGCCAGCAGCATCGGGGGAGAGATCACTGAAGCTTTCTTT.

The chain joins TRBV7-6 to TRBJ2-7; the D call may be TRBD1 or TRBD2 (5 bases each). The CDR3 runs to 15 residues. CDR1 is SGHVS, CDR2 FNYEAQ, per germline. Trimming stripped 5 bases from V and 0 bases from J, with 14 bases between. The DNA of the CDR3 is TGTGCCAGCAGCCCCCCCGGGACGGGCTCCTACGAGCAGTACTTC. Translated, it gives CASSPPGTGSYEQYF.